This T cell receptor (beta chain) was sequenced for a study of cytomegalovirus exposure and HLA in healthy donors. Overall study: Roughly 80% of 398 genotyped donors fell in the Caucasian-associated ancestry cluster.

V lost 8 bases, J lost 2 bases, and 12 bases lay in between. This CDR3 has 13 amino acids. The germline CDR1 and CDR2 sequences are MNHEY and SVGAGI. Whole-study results and caveats: In vitro data verified a few CMV-associated chains as specific for CMV antigens. Follow-up analysis later connected one missense variant in DCLRE1C with trimming of TCR beta V- and J-genes.

With respect to this clone: The antigen remains undetermined.

The PCR employed 60 Vbeta primers together with 13 Jbeta primers. Some clones are missing from TCRdb's copy, which holds only in-frame ones; the method was immunoSEQ multiplex PCR. The data hold more than 110,000 clones, with 70% to 80% observed a single time. The receptor was isolated from a male donor in good health and CMV-seronegative. What was sequenced was PBMCs. V and J are TRBV6-5 and TRBJ1-1, with D possibly matching TRBD1 (6 bases). DNA of the CDR3: TGTGCCAGCTCTGTGGGGGCTAACACTGAAGCTTTCTTT. Translation gives CASSVGANTEAFF.